The 23 T cell receptor beta chains reported below all come from one sample, sequenced in a study of blood T cells in healthy people across ages. For the second PCR, which ran for about 7 to 11 cycles, a sample-barcoded 5' primer and a J-beta primer mix were used. TCRdb ran MiXCR on the 5' RACE reads and lists one entry per CDR3 protein. The table shows 1.6 million or so distinct CDR3 sequences, with roughly a third occurring only once. Sequenced material: blood. Receptors were obtained from a woman in her 30s in good health.

This chain connects TRBV18 to TRBJ2-3, with 9 bases matching TRBD2. Germline V gene lookup returns CDR1 KGHSH and CDR2 LQKENI. The CDR3 is made up of 15 amino acids. The V segment lost 5 bases and the J segment 2 bases; nucleotides outside the gene matches: 5. CDR3 region: CASSATSGITDTQYF. In nucleotides, the CDR3 is TGTGCCAGCTCAGCGACTAGCGGAATCACAGATACGCAGTATTTT.

There are a few counts of this clonotype. This chain links TRBV28 with TRBJ2-1; TRBD2 matches at 11 bases. The V gene's germline CDR1 is MDHEN and CDR2 SYDVKM. CDR3 size: 14 residues. V lost 5 bases and J lost 11; bases outside the gene matches: 8. CDR3 sequence: CASSAELAGVQQFF. CDR3 DNA sequence: TGTGCCAGCAGTGCAGAACTAGCGGGAGTTCAGCAGTTCTTC.

This clonotype occurred many times. The rearrangement links TRBV3-1 to TRBJ2-5, with no clear D. Germline loops: CDR1 LGHDT, CDR2 YNNKEL (reference sequence). V lost 2 bases and J 5 bases, leaving 15 bases between the germline ends. The CDR3 is made up of 15 amino acids. The CDR3 here is CASSQNTGPTETQYF. CDR3 sequence (DNA): TGTGCCAGCAGCCAAAATACTGGACCAACCGAGACCCAGTACTTC.

The V and J genes are TRBV10-2 and TRBJ2-1; possible D gene TRBD2, 7 bases. This CDR3 contains 18 residues. Per the germline V gene, CDR1 is WSHSY and CDR2 is SAAADI. Trimming left V 2 bases short and J 10 bases short, with 27 bases between. The CDR3 DNA follows: TGCGCCAGCAGTGAGCTAAGGGGTTACAGGGCGCGGGGGAGCGAGCAGTTCTTC. It specifies CASSELRGYRARGSEQFF.

V gene TRBV5-1 combines with J gene TRBJ2-7, with D maybe TRBD2 (6 bases). The germline V gene has CDR1 SGHRS and CDR2 YFSETQ. The ends were cut back, 0 bases at V and 4 bases at J, with 11 bases in the middle. This CDR3 has 14 amino acids. CDR3 nucleotides: TGCGCCAGCAGCTTGGTGCGGCGGGGTTACGAGCAGTACTTC. This gives the protein CASSLVRRGYEQYF.

This sequence joins TRBV2 and TRBJ1-2, with TRBD1 identical over 7 bases. The ends lost 6 bases at V and 4 bases at J; junction bases unmatched: 11. Per germline, CDR1 SNHLY and CDR2 FYNNEI. This CDR3 has 15 amino acids. CDR3 loop: CASSPSRGQSYGYTF. The DNA for the CDR3 is TGTGCCAGCAGCCCGAGCAGGGGACAGTCCTATGGCTACACCTTC.

The chain links TRBV18 to TRBJ1-6, with D maybe TRBD1 (5 bases). CDR3 length: 19 residues. Germline V CDR1 and CDR2: KGHSH, LQKENI. V was cut by 1 base and J by 0 bases, with 16 bases left in between. Here the CDR3 reads CASSPRVRDVSSYNSPLHF. As DNA, the CDR3 is TGTGCCAGCTCACCACGCGTACGGGACGTTAGCTCCTATAATTCACCCCTCCACTTT. Full variable domain (remainder filled in from reference TRBV18 and TRBJ1-6): NAGVMQNPRHLVRRRGQEARLRCSPMKGHSHVYWYRQLPEEGLKFMVYLQKENIIDESGMPKERFSAEFPKEGPSILRIQQVVRGDSAAYFCASSPRVRDVSSYNSPLHFGNGTRLTVT.

This clonotype was counted between two and nine times. The chain recombines TRBV6-6 with TRBJ2-1; 7 bases align to TRBD2. Germline V gene sequence: CDR1 MNHNY, CDR2 SVGAGI (reference sequence). The CDR3 is made up of 14 amino acids. V shed 7 bases and J 1 base; nucleotides not matched to a gene: 4. The CDR3 reads CASNPGGSYNEQFF. DNA of the CDR3: TGTGCCAGCAATCCGGGAGGATCCTACAATGAGCAGTTCTTC.

V gene TRBV18 combines with J gene TRBJ2-1, with TRBD2 identical over 7 bases. Germline V gives CDR1 KGHSH, CDR2 LQKENI. Trimming removed 3 bases from V and 7 bases from J; junction bases left unmatched: 9. This CDR3 comprises 15 residues. CDR3 bases: TGTGCCAGCTCACCTACCCACGGGGGGAGGAATGAGCAGTTCTTC. It is translated as CASSPTHGGRNEQFF. The complete variable domain, with remaining parts taken from reference TRBV18 and TRBJ2-1, reads NAGVMQNPRHLVRRRGQEARLRCSPMKGHSHVYWYRQLPEEGLKFMVYLQKENIIDESGMPKERFSAEFPKEGPSILRIQQVVRGDSAAYFCASSPTHGGRNEQFFGPGTRLTVL.

This clonotype has just a few counts. This rearrangement joins TRBV11-3 to TRBJ2-1; D tentatively reads TRBD1 or TRBD2 (5 bases each). Per the germline V gene, CDR1 is SGHNT and CDR2 is YENEEA. V lost 3 bases, J lost 5 bases, and 11 bases lay in between. This CDR3 has 14 residues. CDR3 region: CASSLVMGDNEQFF. CDR3 DNA sequence: TGTGCCAGCAGCTTGGTGATGGGGGACAATGAGCAGTTCTTC.

The chain employs TRBV10-3 and TRBJ1-2; D call uncertain. Looked up from germline, CDR1 is ENHRY and CDR2 is SYGVKD. The CDR3 runs 13 residues. The V and J ends lost 8 bases and 0 bases respectively, with 10 bases between them. The CDR3 region is CAIGEDPNYGYTF. For the CDR3, the DNA is TGTGCCATCGGGGAGGACCCTAACTATGGCTACACCTTC.

The V and J genes are TRBV18 and TRBJ1-5; weak D call: TRBD1 (5 bases). V was shortened by 4 bases and J by 4 bases, with 14 bases between the two germline ends. The CDR3 is made up of 15 amino acids. From germline, CDR1 is KGHSH and CDR2 LQKENI. The DNA for the CDR3 is TGTGCCAGCTCACTCCTGGGGGGGGAGAATCAGCCCCAGCATTTT. Protein product: CASSLLGGENQPQHF. Variable domain in full (rest from reference TRBV18 and TRBJ1-5): NAGVMQNPRHLVRRRGQEARLRCSPMKGHSHVYWYRQLPEEGLKFMVYLQKENIIDESGMPKERFSAEFPKEGPSILRIQQVVRGDSAAYFCASSLLGGENQPQHFGDGTRLSIL.

As for this clonotype: A junction end diverges from the germline sequence, so it may reflect a read error. J is TRBJ2-5 and V is TRBV7-9; no clear D gene. The CDR3 length is 12 residues. Germline CDR1 reads SEHNR; CDR2 reads FQNEAQ (reference sequence). This CDR3 reads CASNLPPETQYF. DNA of the CDR3: TGTGCCAGCAACTTACCACCAGAGACCCAGTACTTC.

Comment on this clonotype: With a much larger clone just one base away, this may be a read error. J is TRBJ2-5 and V is TRBV10-2, with TRBD2 matching over 14 bases. The J call could be wrong; TRBJ2-7 is a better fit for the DNA end. This CDR3 region has 15 residues. Germline V gene data show CDR1 as WSHSY and CDR2 as SAAADI. The DNA for the CDR3 is TGCGCCAGCAGAGTGGGACTAGCGGGGGACTGCGAGCAGTACTTC. Its translation: CASRVGLAGDCEQYF.

CDR3 in DNA: TGCGCCAGCAGCAATACCGGGACTCGCCTTTACAATGAGCAGTTCTTC. Translation: CASSNTGTRLYNEQFF. This sequence joins TRBV5-1 and TRBJ2-1, with D possibly matching TRBD2 (6 bases). CDR3 length: 16 residues. V gave up 4 bases and J gave up 4 bases, with 18 bases separating them. Germline V gene data show CDR1 as SGHRS and CDR2 as YFSETQ.

The sample holds a few counts of this clonotype. The CDR3 nucleotides are TGTGCCAGCAGTTTGCCTGACCTAGCGGGAGGGCCAATGGATACGCAGTATTTT. Residues: CASSLPDLAGGPMDTQYF. The V call is TRBV12-3 or TRBV12-4, the J call TRBJ2-3, with 12 bases fitting TRBD2. CDR3 length: 18 amino acids. V shed 3 bases, J shed 6 bases, and the junction held 13 bases outside the gene matches.

This clonotype was picked up a small number of times. The chain combines TRBV7-9 with TRBJ2-7; 12 bases agree with TRBD1. Germline CDR1 and CDR2: SEHNR and FQNEAQ (reference sequence). Germline trimming cut 1 base from V and 1 base from J; bases unmatched to any gene: 8. The CDR3 totals 18 residues. The CDR3 loop is CASSLGRDRGRTSYEQYF. CDR3 sequence (DNA): TGTGCCAGCAGCTTAGGCCGGGACAGGGGGCGAACTTCCTACGAGCAGTACTTC.

The V and J genes are TRBV5-1 and TRBJ1-1, with TRBD1 as a possible D gene (6 bases). The germline V and J ends were trimmed by 1 base and 6 bases, with 13 bases remaining between them. This CDR3 has 14 amino acids. Germline assignment: CDR1 SGHRS and CDR2 YFSETQ. The CDR3 nucleotides read TGCGCCAGCAGCTTGAACCCGAGGGGGGCTGAAGCTTTCTTT. As protein: CASSLNPRGAEAFF. The variable domain in full, completed from reference TRBV5-1 and TRBJ1-1, reads KAGVTQTPRYLIKTRGQQVTLSCSPISGHRSVSWYQQTPGQGLQFLFEYFSETQRNKGNFPGRFSGRQFSNSRSEMNVSTLELGDSALYLCASSLNPRGAEAFFGQGTRLTVV.

In its sample, this clonotype was seen many times. V gene TRBV4-1 combines with J gene TRBJ2-5; the match to TRBD1 covers 7 bases. The CDR3 runs 17 residues. Germline V gives CDR1 MGHRA, CDR2 YSYEKL. The V gene end was trimmed by 1 base and the J gene end by 3 bases; junction bases not matched to a gene: 11. This CDR3 reads CASSQAISFDREETQYF. Written as DNA, the CDR3 is TGCGCCAGCAGCCAAGCCATCTCGTTTGACAGGGAAGAGACCCAGTACTTC.

As concerns this clonotype: This may be a read error: a much more frequent sequence differs by one nucleotide. V gene TRBV29-1 combines with J gene TRBJ2-4; 9 bases map to TRBD1. The end of the DNA aligns better with TRBJ2-7, so the J call may be wrong. Germline CDR1 reads SQVTM; CDR2 reads ANQGSEA. This CDR3 region has 13 residues. The CDR3 reads CSDRTGDSYEQYF. The DNA for the CDR3 is TGCAGCGACCGGACAGGGGATTCCTACGAGCAGTACTTC.

The V call is TRBV5-1, the J call TRBJ2-5, with 9 bases identical to TRBD1. The CDR3 runs 14 residues. Trimming at V came to 3 bases and at J to 4 bases, leaving 4 bases not matched to a gene. Germline V lookup: CDR1 SGHRS, CDR2 YFSETQ. Here the CDR3 DNA reads TGCGCCAGCAGCTGGGACAGGGAAGGAGAGACCCAGTACTTC. Translation: CASSWDREGETQYF.

The chain combines TRBV6-5 with TRBJ2-1; a weak D match, TRBD1 (6 bases). There are 15 residues in the CDR3. The germline V gene encodes CDR1 MNHEY and CDR2 SVGAGI. Trimming took off 6 bases at V and 1 base at J, with 13 bases between the two ends. The CDR3 DNA sequence: TGTGCCAGCAGGAAACAGGGTCGGTCCTACAATGAGCAGTTCTTC. The encoded protein is CASRKQGRSYNEQFF.

This chain links TRBV10-3 with TRBJ1-1, with D perhaps matching TRBD1 (5 bases). Germline lookup yields CDR1 ENHRY and CDR2 SYGVKD. V lost 6 bases and J 1 base, leaving 18 bases between the germline ends. CDR3 length: 16 amino acids. The CDR3 here is CAISGGGQSGNTEAFF. Written as DNA, the CDR3 is TGTGCCATCAGCGGGGGAGGCCAAAGCGGGAACACTGAAGCTTTCTTT.